This TCR beta chain was found in a study of cytomegalovirus exposure and HLA in healthy donors. For the study at large: From donors who were HLA-typed, an early data release held about 85 million unique TCRs. Study results and limitations: CMV serostatus was the sole immune exposure information available. In a later analysis, CMV-associated beta chains were mostly HLA-associated, it appeared. Near-uniform donor sequencing depth was presumed by presence/absence analyses.

Use of 60 Vbeta and 13 Jbeta primers characterized the PCR. Using immunoSEQ multiplex PCR, the repertoire was profiled, and TCRdb retains in-frame clones only, with some absent. The sample records approximately 190,000 clones, 81% being singletons. Notes on this clone: The antigen is not known.

CDR1 SGHAT and CDR2 FQNNGV come from the germline V gene. Trimming took 5 bases from V and 0 from J; bases not matched to a gene: 3. CDR3 size: 14 residues. This receptor was obtained from a man between 45 and 60 years old in good health and CMV-seronegative. The sequencing sample was made of PBMCs. The J gene is TRBJ2-7, the V gene TRBV11-2, with 8 bases that match TRBD2. The CDR3 reads CASSISGASYEQYF. Written as DNA, the CDR3 is TGTGCCAGCAGCATTAGCGGGGCCTCCTACGAGCAGTACTTC.